This TCR beta chain was sequenced during a study of T-cell reconstitution after alpha-beta-depleted transplantation in children. CDR3 size: 15 residues. Germline trimming cut 6 bases from V and 6 bases from J; bases unmatched to any gene: 4. Germline CDR1 reads SGHTA; CDR2 reads FQGNSA. A TCRbeta library incorporating unique molecular identifiers was prepared. TCRdb re-called the PCR reads with MiXCR, one entry per CDR3 protein. The sample holds about 640,000 distinct CDR3 sequences; about 15% are singletons and the top ten take under 1.2%. This clonotype has a count of ten or more. This chain uses TRBV7-2 with TRBJ2-1; TRBD2 matches 14 bases. This sequence was found in a human donor who donated a stem cell graft to a child with acute myeloid leukemia. The sample was PBMCs from the stem cell graft donor, taken from the stem cell graft. The CDR3, as DNA: TGTGCCAGCAGTTTCGGACTAGCGGGGGGCAATGAGCAGTTCTTC. It yields the protein CASSFGLAGGNEQFF. The entire variable domain, with the rest obtained from reference TRBV7-2 and TRBJ2-1, is as follows: GAGVSQSPSNKVTEKGKDVELRCDPISGHTALYWYRQSLGQGLEFLIYFQGNSAPDKSGLPSDRFSAERTGGSVSTLTIQRTQQEDSAVYLCASSFGLAGGNEQFFGPGTRLTVL.